This T cell receptor beta chain was profiled in a study of blood T cell repertoires in COVID-19. Study-level background: Whether acute or convalescent, the COVID-19 samples came from the United States, Italy and Spain. T cells, B-cell-depleted T cells, or PBMCs supplied cDNA or gDNA.

This clone has just one count. The germline V and J ends were trimmed by 6 bases and 5 bases, with 8 bases remaining between them. Germline V gene data show CDR1 as ENHRY and CDR2 as SYGVKD. This CDR3 is built from 11 residues. This table comes from immunoSEQ multiplex PCR, and its TCRdb copy is limited to in-frame clones, with some not included. This table has hundreds of thousands of clones, about 90% appearing once. The chain links TRBV10-3 to TRBJ2-7, with D perhaps TRBD2 (6 bases). This clonotype was obtained from a man aged 18 to 30 with COVID-19, enrolled during active disease. Sequencing was carried out using peripheral blood. DNA for the CDR3: TGTGCCATCAGGGGGACTGACGAGCAGTACTTC. Translating gives CAIRGTDEQYF.